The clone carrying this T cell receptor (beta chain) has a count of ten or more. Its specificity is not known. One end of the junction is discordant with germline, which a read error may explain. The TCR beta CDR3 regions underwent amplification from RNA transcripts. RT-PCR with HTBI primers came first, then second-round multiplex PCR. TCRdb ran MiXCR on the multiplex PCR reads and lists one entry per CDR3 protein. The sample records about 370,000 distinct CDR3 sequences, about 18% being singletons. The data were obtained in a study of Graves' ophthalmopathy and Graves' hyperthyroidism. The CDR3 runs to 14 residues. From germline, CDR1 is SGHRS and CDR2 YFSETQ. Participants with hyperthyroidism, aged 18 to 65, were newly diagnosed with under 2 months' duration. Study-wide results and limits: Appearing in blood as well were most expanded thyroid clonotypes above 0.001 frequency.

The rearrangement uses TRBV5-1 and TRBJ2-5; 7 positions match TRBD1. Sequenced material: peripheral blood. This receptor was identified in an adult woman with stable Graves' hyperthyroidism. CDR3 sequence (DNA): TGTGCCAGCAGCTTAGGGGACAGCCAAGAGACCCAGTACTTC. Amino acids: CASSLGDSQETQYF.